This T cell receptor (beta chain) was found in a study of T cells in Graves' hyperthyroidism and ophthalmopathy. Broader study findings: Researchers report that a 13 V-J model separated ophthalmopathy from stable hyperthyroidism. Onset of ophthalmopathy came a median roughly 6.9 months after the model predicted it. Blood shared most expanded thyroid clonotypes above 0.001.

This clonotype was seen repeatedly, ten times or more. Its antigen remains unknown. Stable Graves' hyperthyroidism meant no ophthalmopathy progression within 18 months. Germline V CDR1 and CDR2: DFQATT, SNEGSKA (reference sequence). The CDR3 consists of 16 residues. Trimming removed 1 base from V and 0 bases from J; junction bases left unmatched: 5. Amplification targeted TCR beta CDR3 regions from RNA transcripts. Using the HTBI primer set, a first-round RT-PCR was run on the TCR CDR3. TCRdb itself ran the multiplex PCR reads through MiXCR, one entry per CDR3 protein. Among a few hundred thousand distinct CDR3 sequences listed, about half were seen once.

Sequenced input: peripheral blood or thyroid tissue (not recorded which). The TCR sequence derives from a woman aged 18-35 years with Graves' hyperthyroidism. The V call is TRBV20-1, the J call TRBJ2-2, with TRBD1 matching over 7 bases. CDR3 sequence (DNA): TGCAGTGCTAGAGCCCAGACAGGGCCGAACACCGGGGAGCTGTTTTTT. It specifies CSARAQTGPNTGELFF.